This is a list of T cell receptor beta chains from one sample in a study of spatial heterogeneity in lung cancer. TCRdb analysed the 5' RACE reads with MiXCR anew, one entry per CDR3 protein. The sample has approximately 27,000 distinct CDR3 sequences, approximately 6% seen once. Sequenced material: PBMCs, taken at follow-up. The receptors were gathered from a male donor with early-stage non-small cell lung cancer. Each CDR3 is given with its conserved first and last residue. D genes are given only for firm matches. The size field is filled for only some rows; it gives once, few, many or a size class.

.,TRBJ2-2,TRBV6-5,many,TGTGCCAGCAGTTACTGGCAGACGAACACCGGGGAGCTGTTTTTT,CASSYWQTNTGELFF
TRBD2,TRBJ2-5,TRBV10-2,many,TGCGCCAGCAGTGAGATGGGGACTAGCGGCCAAGAGACCCAGTACTTC,CASSEMGTSGQETQYF
TRBD1,TRBJ1-4,TRBV3-1,.,TGTGCCAGCAGCCAAGGGGGACAGAAAAAACTGTTTTTT,CASSQGGQKKLFF
TRBD1,TRBJ2-3,TRBV18,many,TGTGCCAGCTCAATCGAGGGGGCGAGCACAGATACGCAGTATTTT,CASSIEGASTDTQYF
.,TRBJ2-1,TRBV3-1,many,TGTGCCAGCAGCCAGGGATTTAGCGTGGGGAGTTACAATGAGCAGTTCTTC,CASSQGFSVGSYNEQFF
.,TRBJ1-1,TRBV20-1,many,TGCAGTGCTCACCGGACGAGGGGGGGTTCTGGTGAAGCTTTCTTT,CSAHRTRGGSGEAFF
TRBD1,TRBJ2-1,TRBV18,once,TGTGTCAGCTCACCGACCCGGACAGGGGGTTACAATGAGCAGTTCTTC,CVSSPTRTGGYNEQFF
TRBD2,TRBJ2-7,TRBV5-1,few,TGCGCCAGCAGCTCGACCGGGACTAGCTACGAGCAGTACTTC,CASSSTGTSYEQYF
.,TRBJ1-2,TRBV27,many,TGTGCCAGCAGTCCCGGTCGGGCTTCGAGTGGCTACACCTTC,CASSPGRASSGYTF
.,TRBJ2-7,TRBV21-1,few,TGTGCCAGCAGCATGGGCAAGAGCTCCTACGAGCAGTACTTC,CASSMGKSSYEQYF
.,TRBJ2-1,TRBV20-1,many,TGCAGTGCTAGCCCAGCGGATGAGCAGTTCTTC,CSASPADEQFF
.,TRBJ1-5,TRBV3-1,many,TGTGCCAGCGGATGGGGGAATCAGCCCCAGCATTTT,CASGWGNQPQHF
TRBD2,TRBJ2-3,TRBV20-1,few,TGCAGTGCTCAGACTAGCGGCACAGATACGCAGTATTTT,CSAQTSGTDTQYF
TRBD2,TRBJ2-3,TRBV29-1,many,TGCAGCGTTGAGGGACTAGCGAGCGTAGATACGCAGTATTTT,CSVEGLASVDTQYF
.,TRBJ1-2,TRBV29-1,many,TGCAGCGTTGATCCGGAAGTGTATGGCTACACCTTC,CSVDPEVYGYTF
TRBD1,TRBJ2-4,TRBV6-2/TRBV6-3,many,TGTGCCAGCAGTCTACTACGACAGGGTAGGGCCAAAAACATTCAGTACTTC,CASSLLRQGRAKNIQYF
.,TRBJ1-1,TRBV20-1,many,TGCAGTGCATTCTCCTGGGGGGTGGAAGCTTTCTTT,CSAFSWGVEAFF
TRBD1,TRBJ2-3,TRBV5-5,many,TGTGCCAGCAGCTTGGTGCAGGGGGCTTATGCAGATACGCAGTATTTT,CASSLVQGAYADTQYF
.,TRBJ1-2,TRBV3-1,many,TGTGCCAGCAGCCAGCTACAGGCACCCAACTATGGCTACACCTTC,CASSQLQAPNYGYTF
TRBD1,TRBJ2-2,TRBV7-9,many,TGTGCCAGCAGCAGGGGGCGCGGTTCGGACACCGGGGAGCTGTTTTTT,CASSRGRGSDTGELFF
.,TRBJ2-3,TRBV6-5,many,TGTGCCAGCAGTTACAGAGGGGCTAGCACAGATACGCAGTATTTT,CASSYRGASTDTQYF
TRBD2,TRBJ2-7,TRBV6-2/TRBV6-3,many,TGTGCCAGCAGGCCGCGGGGAGCGGGGGAATCCTACGAGCAGTACTTC,CASRPRGAGESYEQYF
TRBD1,TRBJ1-1,TRBV3-1,many,TGTGCCAGCACCCGAGGGGGCCCCGAAGCTTTCTTT,CASTRGGPEAFF
.,TRBJ1-1,TRBV7-2,many,TGTGCCAGCAGCTTAGATTACAACATGAACACTGAAGCTTTCTTT,CASSLDYNMNTEAFF
TRBD2,TRBJ2-5,TRBV12-3/TRBV12-4,many,TGTGCCAGCAGCAAACAGGGGACTAGCGGACAAGAGACCCAGTACTTC,CASSKQGTSGQETQYF
.,TRBJ1-1,TRBV5-1,many,TGCGCCAGCAGCCCAATTCAAGTCGGGTTCACTGAAGCTTTCTTT,CASSPIQVGFTEAFF
.,TRBJ1-2,TRBV27,many,TGTGCCAGCAGTTTAAGGCCGGTTATAAGGAACTATGGCTACACCTTC,CASSLRPVIRNYGYTF
.,TRBJ1-6,TRBV28,many,TGTGCCAGCAGCCCTCTTGACCTTTCCAATTCACCCCTCCACTTT,CASSPLDLSNSPLHF
.,TRBJ1-4,TRBV5-1,few,TGCACCAGCAGCCTCACCAGTGCAACTAATGAAAAACTGTTTTTT,CTSSLTSATNEKLFF
.,TRBJ1-1,TRBV6-2/TRBV6-3,many,TGTGCCAGCAGTTACGCCTCCACCGCGTCCCCTGAAGCTTTCTTT,CASSYASTASPEAFF
.,TRBJ2-3,TRBV7-2,many,TGTGCCAGCAGCTTAGTTGAGACAACGGGAACAGATACGCAGTATTTT,CASSLVETTGTDTQYF
TRBD1,TRBJ2-7,TRBV5-1,medium-sized,TGCGCCAGCAGCTCCACCCGGGACAGGGTCCACGAGCAGTACTTC,CASSSTRDRVHEQYF
TRBD2,TRBJ2-1,TRBV10-3,once,TGTGCCATCAGCGGGACTAGCGGGAGGTTACGGAATGAGCAGTTCTTC,CAISGTSGRLRNEQFF
.,TRBJ1-1,TRBV6-5,few,TGTGCCAGCGGGGACACCATGAACACTGAAGCTTTCTTT,CASGDTMNTEAFF
.,TRBJ1-5,TRBV18,many,TGTGCCAGCTCACTCGAACAGGGTAACAATCAGCCCCAGCATTTT,CASSLEQGNNQPQHF
TRBD2,TRBJ2-1,TRBV19,many,TGTGCCAGCAGTGGGCTAGCGGGAGTTGAGCAGTTCTTC,CASSGLAGVEQFF
TRBD1,TRBJ2-1,TRBV5-6,many,TGTGCCAGCAGCTTGGGTGACAGGGTTTACAATGAGCAGTTCTTC,CASSLGDRVYNEQFF
TRBD1,TRBJ1-1,TRBV29-1,many,TGCAGCGTTGGGGTACAGGGGCCCTACACTGAAGCTTTCTTT,CSVGVQGPYTEAFF
.,TRBJ1-1,TRBV7-2,.,TGTGCCAGCAGCTTAGGGGCAGGCTTGGGAACTGAAGCTTTCTTT,CASSLGAGLGTEAFF
TRBD1,TRBJ1-6,TRBV6-5,few,TGTGCCAGCAGTGCCACCGGGACAGTCTATAATTCACCCCTCCACTTT,CASSATGTVYNSPLHF
.,TRBJ2-5,TRBV20-1,few,TGCAGTGCTAGAGGGTACTGGGGAGAAGAGACCCAGTACTTC,CSARGYWGEETQYF
.,TRBJ1-6,TRBV7-2,few,TGTGCCAGCAGCGTGGAGCCGCGGACAGCTTATAATTCACCCCTCCACTTT,CASSVEPRTAYNSPLHF
.,TRBJ1-1,TRBV18,many,TGTGCCAGCTCACCCCGGACGGAGAACACTGAAGCTTTCTTT,CASSPRTENTEAFF
.,TRBJ2-1,TRBV9,few,TGTGCCAGCAGCCCTAGCCTCACTAGTTTGTACAATGAGCAGTTCTTC,CASSPSLTSLYNEQFF
.,TRBJ1-6,TRBV3-1,many,TGTGCCAGCAGCCAGGTACAGGGAAATTCACCCCTCCACTTT,CASSQVQGNSPLHF
.,TRBJ1-5,TRBV23-1,many,TGCGCCAGCAGTCCACCCGGGGAGAAAGACAATCAGCCCCAGCATTTT,CASSPPGEKDNQPQHF
.,TRBJ1-1,TRBV7-3,few,TGTGCCAGCAGCTTTCAGGGAGACACTGAAGCTTTCTTT,CASSFQGDTEAFF
TRBD1,TRBJ1-2,TRBV19,many,TGTGCCAGTAGTACCGAGGGGGCTCCTCGGTATGGCTACACCTTC,CASSTEGAPRYGYTF
TRBD1,TRBJ1-2,TRBV19,.,TGTGCCAGTAGTACAGACAGGGATATGCTCGGCTACACCTTC,CASSTDRDMLGYTF
.,TRBJ1-5,TRBV2,many,TGTGCCAGCAGCCGAACTTATCAGCCCCAGCATTTT,CASSRTYQPQHF
TRBD1,TRBJ1-6,TRBV5-1,many,TGCGCCAGCAGTGATTCGACAGGGGGCAGTTCACCCCTCCACTTT,CASSDSTGGSSPLHF
.,TRBJ2-6,TRBV18,many,TGTGCCAGCTCACCCCCCGAGGGTATCACTGGGGCCAACGTCCTGACTTTC,CASSPPEGITGANVLTF
.,TRBJ1-2,TRBV12-3/TRBV12-4,few,TGTGCCAGCAGTCAAGGAGTGAGTGGCTACACCTTC,CASSQGVSGYTF
.,TRBJ2-3,TRBV7-2,many,TGTGCCAGCAGCTTAGCGCTCGGGGTAGATACGCAGTATTTT,CASSLALGVDTQYF
TRBD1,TRBJ1-2,TRBV29-1,many,TGCAGCGCGCTCGACAGGGGGCCCGCTGGCTACACCTTC,CSALDRGPAGYTF
.,TRBJ1-5,TRBV6-5,many,TGTGCCAGCAGTCCCGACCGAAATCAGCCCCAGCATTTT,CASSPDRNQPQHF
TRBD1,TRBJ2-1,TRBV9,many,TGTGCCAGCAGCTTCACCGGGACAGGGGGCTTTGAGCAGTTCTTC,CASSFTGTGGFEQFF
.,TRBJ2-1,TRBV4-3,many,TGCGCCAGCAGCCATGACCGCGGGTACCAGAATGAGCAGTTCTTC,CASSHDRGYQNEQFF